This TCR beta chain was found in a study of beta chain features in type 1 diabetes. Of the isolated RNA, all was reverse transcribed, and so the sequenced material was expressed TCRB transcripts. Only in-frame clones appear in the TCRdb table, and some are missing; sequencing was by immunoSEQ multiplex PCR. This sample has over 40,000 clones, with about half found just once. Material: Tregs from blood. This receptor was identified in a woman under 30 in good health.

The CDR3 is CASSSVTPGNEQFF. CDR3 in DNA: TGTGCCAGCAGCTCAGTTACGCCTGGTAATGAGCAGTTCTTC. The chain is built from TRBV7-8 and TRBJ2-1; D ambiguous. Germline lookup yields CDR1 SGHVS and CDR2 FQNEAQ. The V and J ends lost 4 bases and 7 bases respectively, with 14 bases between them. The CDR3 totals 14 residues.